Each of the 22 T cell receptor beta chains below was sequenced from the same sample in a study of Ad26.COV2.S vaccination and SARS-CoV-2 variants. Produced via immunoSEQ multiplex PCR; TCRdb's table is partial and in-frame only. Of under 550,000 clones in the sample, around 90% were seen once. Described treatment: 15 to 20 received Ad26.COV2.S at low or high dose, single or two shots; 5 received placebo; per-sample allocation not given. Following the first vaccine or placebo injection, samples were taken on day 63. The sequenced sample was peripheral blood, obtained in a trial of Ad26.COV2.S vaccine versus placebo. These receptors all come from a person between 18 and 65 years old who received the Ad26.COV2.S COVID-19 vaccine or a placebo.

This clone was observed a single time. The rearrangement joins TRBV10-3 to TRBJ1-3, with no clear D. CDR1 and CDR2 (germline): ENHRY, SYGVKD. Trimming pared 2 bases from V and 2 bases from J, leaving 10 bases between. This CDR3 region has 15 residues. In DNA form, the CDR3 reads TGTGCCATCAGTGAGCTATACGGGCCTGGAAACACCATATATTTT. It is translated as CAISELYGPGNTIYF.

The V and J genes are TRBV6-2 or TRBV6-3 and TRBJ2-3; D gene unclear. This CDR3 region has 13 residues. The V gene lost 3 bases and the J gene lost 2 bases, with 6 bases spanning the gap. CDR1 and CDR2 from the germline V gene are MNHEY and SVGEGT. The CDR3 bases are TGTGCCAGCAGTTATGGGCCCACAGATACGCAGTATTTT. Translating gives CASSYGPTDTQYF.

The CDR3 loop reads CASSYLQGSGTQYF. The DNA for the CDR3 is TGTGCCAGCAGTTACCTACAGGGAAGTGGGACCCAGTACTTC. The genes are TRBV6-2 or TRBV6-3 and TRBJ2-5; a weak D match, TRBD1 (6 bases). Germline V gives CDR1 MNHEY, CDR2 SVGEGT. V was pared by 2 bases and J by 7 bases, with 14 bases between. This CDR3 region has 14 residues.

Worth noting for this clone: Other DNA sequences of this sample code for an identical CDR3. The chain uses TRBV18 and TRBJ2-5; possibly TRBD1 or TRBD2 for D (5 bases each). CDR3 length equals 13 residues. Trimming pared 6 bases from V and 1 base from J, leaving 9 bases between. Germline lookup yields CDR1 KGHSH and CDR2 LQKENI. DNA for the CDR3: TGTGCCAGCTCCCTGGGGACCCAAGAGACCCAGTACTTC. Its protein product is CASSLGTQETQYF. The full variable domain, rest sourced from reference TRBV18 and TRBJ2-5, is NAGVMQNPRHLVRRRGQEARLRCSPMKGHSHVYWYRQLPEEGLKFMVYLQKENIIDESGMPKERFSAEFPKEGPSILRIQQVVRGDSAAYFCASSLGTQETQYFGPGTRLLVL.

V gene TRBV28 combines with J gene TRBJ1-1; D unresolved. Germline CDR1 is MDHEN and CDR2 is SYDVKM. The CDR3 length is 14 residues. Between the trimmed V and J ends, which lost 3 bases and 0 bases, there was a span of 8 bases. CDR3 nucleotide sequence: TGTGCCAGCAGTTTGACAAATATGAACACTGAAGCTTTCTTT. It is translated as CASSLTNMNTEAFF.

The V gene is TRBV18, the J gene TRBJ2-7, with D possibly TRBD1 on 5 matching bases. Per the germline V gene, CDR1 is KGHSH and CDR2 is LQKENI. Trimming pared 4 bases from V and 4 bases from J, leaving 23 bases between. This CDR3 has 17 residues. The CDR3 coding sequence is TGTGCCAGCTCACTGGACAATCCGACTGGGGCCGGTTACGAGCAGTACTTC. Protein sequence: CASSLDNPTGAGYEQYF.

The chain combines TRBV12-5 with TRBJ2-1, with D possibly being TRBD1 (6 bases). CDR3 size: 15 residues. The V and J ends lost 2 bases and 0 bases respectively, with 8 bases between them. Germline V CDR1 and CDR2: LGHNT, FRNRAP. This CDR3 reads CASGLTGSSYNEQFF. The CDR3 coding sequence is TGTGCTAGTGGTTTGACAGGGAGCTCCTACAATGAGCAGTTCTTC.

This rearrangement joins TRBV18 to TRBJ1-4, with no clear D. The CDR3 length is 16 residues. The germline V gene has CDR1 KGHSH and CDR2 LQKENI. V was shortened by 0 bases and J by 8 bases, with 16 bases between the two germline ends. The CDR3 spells CASSPPSQANKEKLFF. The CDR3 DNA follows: TGTGCCAGCTCACCACCGTCCCAGGCGAATAAGGAAAAACTGTTTTTT.

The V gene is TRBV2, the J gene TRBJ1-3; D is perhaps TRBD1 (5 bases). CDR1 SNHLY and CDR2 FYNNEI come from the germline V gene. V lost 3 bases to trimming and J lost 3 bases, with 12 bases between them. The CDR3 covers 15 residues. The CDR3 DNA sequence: TGTGCCAGCAGTGAGAACCAGGGTATTGGAAACACCATATATTTT. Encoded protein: CASSENQGIGNTIYF.

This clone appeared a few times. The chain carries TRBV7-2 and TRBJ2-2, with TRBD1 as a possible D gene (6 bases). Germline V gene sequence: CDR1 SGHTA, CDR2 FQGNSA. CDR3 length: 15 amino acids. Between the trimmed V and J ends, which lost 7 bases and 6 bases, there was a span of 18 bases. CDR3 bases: TGTGCCAGCACCCGTCGGGACAACCTTCCCGGGGAGCTGTTTTTT. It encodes CASTRRDNLPGELFF.

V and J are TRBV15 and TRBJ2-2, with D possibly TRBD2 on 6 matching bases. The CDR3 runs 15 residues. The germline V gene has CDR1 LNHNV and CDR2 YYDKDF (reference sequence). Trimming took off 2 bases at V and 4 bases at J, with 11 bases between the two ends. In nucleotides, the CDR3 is TGTGCCACCAGCAGACTCGGGACTGCCACCGGGGAGCTGTTTTTT. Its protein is CATSRLGTATGELFF.

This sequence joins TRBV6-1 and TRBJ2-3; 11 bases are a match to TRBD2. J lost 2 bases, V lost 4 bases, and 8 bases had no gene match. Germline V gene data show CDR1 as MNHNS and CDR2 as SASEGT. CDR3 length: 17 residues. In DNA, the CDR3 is TGTGCCAGCAGTGTCCTTGGTAGCGGGAGGGCCACAGATACGCAGTATTTT. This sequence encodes CASSVLGSGRATDTQYF.

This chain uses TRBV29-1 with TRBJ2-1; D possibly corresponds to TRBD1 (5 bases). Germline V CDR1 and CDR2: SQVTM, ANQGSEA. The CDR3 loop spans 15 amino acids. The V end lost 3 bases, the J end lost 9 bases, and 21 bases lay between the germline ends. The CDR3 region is CSVEEFRVVSLEQFF. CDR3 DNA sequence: TGCAGCGTTGAGGAGTTCAGGGTGGTTAGTCTTGAGCAGTTCTTC.

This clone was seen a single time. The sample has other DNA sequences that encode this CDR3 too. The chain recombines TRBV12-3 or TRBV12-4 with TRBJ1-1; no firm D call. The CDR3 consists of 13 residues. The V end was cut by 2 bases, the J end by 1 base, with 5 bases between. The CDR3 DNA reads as TGTGCCAGCAGTTTAACCGGGAACACTGAAGCTTTCTTT. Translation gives CASSLTGNTEAFF.

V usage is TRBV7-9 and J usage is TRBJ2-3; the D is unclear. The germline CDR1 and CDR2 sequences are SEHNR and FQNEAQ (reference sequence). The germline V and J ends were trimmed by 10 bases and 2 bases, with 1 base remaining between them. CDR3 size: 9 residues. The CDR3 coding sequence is TGTGCCATCACAGATACGCAGTATTTT. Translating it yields CAITDTQYF.

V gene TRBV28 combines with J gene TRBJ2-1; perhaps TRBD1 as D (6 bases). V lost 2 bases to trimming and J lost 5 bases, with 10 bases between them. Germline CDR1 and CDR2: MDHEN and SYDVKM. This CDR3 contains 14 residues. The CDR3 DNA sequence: TGTGCCAGCAGTTTAGGAGGACAGAACAATGAGCAGTTCTTC. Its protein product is CASSLGGQNNEQFF.

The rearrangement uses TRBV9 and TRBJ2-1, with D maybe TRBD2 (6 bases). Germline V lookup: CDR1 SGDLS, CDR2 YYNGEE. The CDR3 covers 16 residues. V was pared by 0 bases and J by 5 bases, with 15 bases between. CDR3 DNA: TGTGCCAGCAGCGTAGGGATTTTAGCGGTAAACAATGAGCAGTTCTTC. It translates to CASSVGILAVNNEQFF.

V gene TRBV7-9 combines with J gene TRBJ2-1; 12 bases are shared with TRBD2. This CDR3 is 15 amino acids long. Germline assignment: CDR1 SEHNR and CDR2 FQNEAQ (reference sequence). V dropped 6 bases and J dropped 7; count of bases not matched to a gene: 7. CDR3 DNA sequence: TGTGCCAGCAGTTCTAGCGGGAGGGCCCGTAATGAGCAGTTCTTC. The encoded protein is CASSSSGRARNEQFF.

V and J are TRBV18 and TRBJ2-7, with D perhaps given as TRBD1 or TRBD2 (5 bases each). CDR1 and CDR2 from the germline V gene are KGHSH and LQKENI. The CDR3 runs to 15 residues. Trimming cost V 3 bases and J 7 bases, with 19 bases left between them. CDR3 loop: CASSPRAGFSWEQYF. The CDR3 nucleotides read TGTGCCAGCTCACCGCGGGCAGGGTTCAGCTGGGAGCAGTACTTC.

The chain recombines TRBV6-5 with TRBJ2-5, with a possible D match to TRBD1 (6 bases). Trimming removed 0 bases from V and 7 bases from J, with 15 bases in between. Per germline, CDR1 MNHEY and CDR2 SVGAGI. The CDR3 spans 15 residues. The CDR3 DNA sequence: TGTGCCAGCAGTTACTCAGGGGACACCGTGGGGACCCAGTACTTC. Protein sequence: CASSYSGDTVGTQYF.

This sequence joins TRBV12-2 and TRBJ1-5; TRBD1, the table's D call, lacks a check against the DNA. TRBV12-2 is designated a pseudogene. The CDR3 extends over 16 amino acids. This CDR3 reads CASRVLAGTGPQPQHF. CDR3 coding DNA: TGTGCAAGTCGCGTCCTGGCTGGGACAGGCCCCCAGCCCCAGCATTTT.

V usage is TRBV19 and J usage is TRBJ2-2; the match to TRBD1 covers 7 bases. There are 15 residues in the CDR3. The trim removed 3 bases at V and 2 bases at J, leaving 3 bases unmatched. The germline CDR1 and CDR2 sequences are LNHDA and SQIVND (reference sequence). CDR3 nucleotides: TGTGCCAGTAGTATGGGGACAGTTAACACCGGGGAGCTGTTTTTT. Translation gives CASSMGTVNTGELFF. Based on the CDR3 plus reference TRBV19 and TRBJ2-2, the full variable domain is DGGITQSPKYLFRKEGQNVTLSCEQNLNHDAMYWYRQDPGQGLRLIYYSQIVNDFQKGDIAEGYSVSREKKESFPLTVTSAQKNPTAFYLCASSMGTVNTGELFFGEGSRLTVL.